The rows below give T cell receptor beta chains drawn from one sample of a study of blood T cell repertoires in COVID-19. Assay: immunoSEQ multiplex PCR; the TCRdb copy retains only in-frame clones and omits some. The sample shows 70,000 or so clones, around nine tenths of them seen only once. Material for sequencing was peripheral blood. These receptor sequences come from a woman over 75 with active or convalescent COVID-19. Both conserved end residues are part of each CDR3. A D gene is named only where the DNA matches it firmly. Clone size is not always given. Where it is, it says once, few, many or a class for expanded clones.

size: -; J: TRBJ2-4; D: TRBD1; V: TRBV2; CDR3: CASSGQGFFDIQYF; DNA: TGTGCCAGCAGTGGACAGGGCTTCTTCGACATTCAGTACTTC
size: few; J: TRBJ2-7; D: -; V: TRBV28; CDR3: CVPTYEQYF; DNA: TGTGTCCCCACCTACGAGCAGTACTTC
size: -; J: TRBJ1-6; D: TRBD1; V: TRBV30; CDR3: CAWNRDRNSPLHF; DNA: TGTGCCTGGAACCGGGACAGGAATTCACCCCTCCACTTT
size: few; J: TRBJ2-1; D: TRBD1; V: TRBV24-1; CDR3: CATRGQGIIRNEQFF; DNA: TGTGCCACCAGAGGACAGGGGATTATACGTAATGAGCAGTTCTTC
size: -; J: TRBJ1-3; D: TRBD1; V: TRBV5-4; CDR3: CASTRDRAGNTIYF; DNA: TGTGCCAGCACCCGGGACAGAGCTGGAAACACCATATATTTT
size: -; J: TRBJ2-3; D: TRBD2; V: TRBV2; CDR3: CASRIAGHPDTQYF; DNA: TGTGCCAGCAGAATAGCGGGGCACCCAGATACGCAGTATTTT
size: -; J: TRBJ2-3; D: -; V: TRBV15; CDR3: CATSYALSTDTQYF; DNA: TGTGCCACCAGTTACGCGCTTAGCACAGATACGCAGTATTTT
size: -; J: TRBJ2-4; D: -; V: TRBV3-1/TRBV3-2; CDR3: CASSQVTEAKNIQYF; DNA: TGTGCCAGCAGCCAAGTGACAGAAGCCAAAAACATTCAGTACTTC
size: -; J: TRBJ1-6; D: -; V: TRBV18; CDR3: CASSLGLTGNSPLHF; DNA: TGTGCCAGCTCCTTGGGCTTAACAGGGAATTCACCCCTCCACTTT
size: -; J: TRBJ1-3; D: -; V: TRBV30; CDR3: CAWDLTLGNTIYF; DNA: TGTGCTTGGGATTTGACTCTTGGAAACACCATATATTTT
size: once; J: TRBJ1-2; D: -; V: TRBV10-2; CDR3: CASSEPGGGWGYTF; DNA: TGCGCCAGCAGTGAGCCCGGGGGGGGCTGGGGCTACACCTTC
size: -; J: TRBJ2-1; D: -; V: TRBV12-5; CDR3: CASAIGGNNEQFF; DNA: TGTGCTAGTGCCATTGGGGGGAACAATGAGCAGTTCTTC
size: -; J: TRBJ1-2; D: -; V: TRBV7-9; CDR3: CASSSKIRLHYGYTF; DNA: TGTGCCAGCAGCTCCAAAATCAGGCTTCACTATGGCTACACCTTC
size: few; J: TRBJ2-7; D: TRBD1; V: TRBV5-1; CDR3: CASTSEPGGSSYEQYF; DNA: TGCGCCAGCACTTCCGAGCCAGGGGGCTCTTCCTACGAGCAGTACTTC
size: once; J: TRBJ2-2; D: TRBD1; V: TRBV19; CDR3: CASSDPGGQTGELFF; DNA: TGTGCCAGTAGTGATCCAGGGGGTCAAACCGGGGAGCTGTTTTTT
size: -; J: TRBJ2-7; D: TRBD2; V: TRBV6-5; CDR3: CASRTSGGAYEQYF; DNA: TGTGCCAGCAGAACTAGCGGGGGGGCCTACGAGCAGTACTTC
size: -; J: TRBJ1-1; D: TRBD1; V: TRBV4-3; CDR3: CASSQYTGGIPEAFF; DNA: TGCGCCAGCAGCCAATATACAGGGGGAATCCCTGAAGCTTTCTTT
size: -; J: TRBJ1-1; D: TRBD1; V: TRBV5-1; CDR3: CASSLGGRGADTEAFF; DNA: TGCGCCAGCAGCTTGGGAGGCAGGGGGGCTGACACTGAAGCTTTCTTT
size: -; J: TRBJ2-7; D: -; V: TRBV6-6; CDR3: CASSREAYEQYF; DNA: TGTGCCAGCAGCAGGGAGGCCTACGAGCAGTACTTC
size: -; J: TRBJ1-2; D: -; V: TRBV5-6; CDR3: CASSPPSNNYGYTF; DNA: TGTGCCAGCAGCCCACCGTCTAACAACTATGGCTACACCTTC
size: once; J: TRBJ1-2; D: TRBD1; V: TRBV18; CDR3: CASSPDRGVGYTF; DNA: TGTGCCAGCTCACCAGACAGGGGCGTTGGCTACACCTTC
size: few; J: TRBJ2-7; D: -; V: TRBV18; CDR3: CASSPQGSEQYF; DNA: TGTGCCAGCTCACCACAGGGGTCCGAGCAGTACTTC
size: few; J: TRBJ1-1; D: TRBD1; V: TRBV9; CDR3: CASSARGDRGPQNTEAFF; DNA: TGTGCCAGCAGCGCACGGGGGGACAGGGGCCCTCAAAACACTGAAGCTTTCTTT
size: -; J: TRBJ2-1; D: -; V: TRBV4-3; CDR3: CASSRSRIYNEQFF; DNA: TGCGCCAGCAGTCGGTCCCGTATTTACAATGAGCAGTTCTTC
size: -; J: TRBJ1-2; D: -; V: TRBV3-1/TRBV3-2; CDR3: CASSLTTGTLYGYTF; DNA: TGTGCCAGCAGCCTAACAACAGGGACGCTATACGGCTACACCTTC
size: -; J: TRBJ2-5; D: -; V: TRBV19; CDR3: CASTGMGMKTQYF; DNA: TGTGCCAGTACAGGGATGGGTATGAAGACCCAGTACTTC
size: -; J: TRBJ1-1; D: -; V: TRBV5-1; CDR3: CASSPHMNTEAFF; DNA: TGCGCCAGCAGCCCACACATGAACACTGAAGCTTTCTTT
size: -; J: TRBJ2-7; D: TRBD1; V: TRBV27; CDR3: CASSTPNGQGPLGQYF; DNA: TGTGCCAGCAGTACACCCAATGGACAGGGCCCCTTGGGGCAGTACTTC
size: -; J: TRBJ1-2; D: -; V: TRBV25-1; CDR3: CASSEVGAHGYTF; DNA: TGTGCCAGCAGTGAGGTGGGGGCCCATGGCTACACCTTC